This TCR beta chain came from a study of a mutant IDH1 vaccine in newly diagnosed glioma. Repertoires were generated with immunoSEQ multiplex PCR, while TCRdb's copy carries only in-frame clones and drops some. The sample lists 45,000 to 65,000 clones, less than 75% occurring once. The trim removed 3 bases at V and 5 bases at J, leaving 6 bases unmatched. Germline-derived CDR1 and CDR2 are SGHRS and YFSETQ. The CDR3 has 16 amino acids. This clone was detected only once. Its specificity is unknown. The sample's time point: week 47, end of study. Vaccinated patients received 300 ug of mutant IDH1 20-mer peptide per dose, with topical imiquimod.

The sequence was obtained from a man aged 40-49 years with glioma. Some clones in this sample may be carry-over from other donors' samples. This sequence joins TRBV5-1 and TRBJ2-5; 14 bases map to TRBD2. This material consisted of peripheral blood mononuclear cells (PBMCs), taken from a glioma patient whose treatment included an IDH1 peptide vaccine. CDR3 in amino acids: CASSWGLAGEEETQYF. CDR3 DNA: TGCGCCAGCAGCTGGGGACTAGCGGGAGAGGAGGAGACCCAGTACTTC.